These T cell receptor beta chains were read from a single sample in a study of CD8 T cells in Susac syndrome. MiXCR, applied by TCRdb to the immunoSEQ multiplex PCR reads, yields one record per CDR3 protein. The table records approximately 230,000 distinct CDR3 sequences, 93% of them present only once. Source material: CD4+ T cells from PBMCs. The receptors stem from a human donor with multiple sclerosis. CDR3s include the opening cysteine and the closing phenylalanine or tryptophan. D genes are given only for firm matches. Rows may omit the clone size; those that give it use once, few, many or a size class.

clone_size,j_call,d_call,cdr3_length,v_call,cdr3_aa,cdr3_nt
NA,TRBJ2-5,TRBD2,14,TRBV11-2,CASNPGLAGETQYF,TGTGCCAGCAATCCGGGACTAGCGGGGGAGACCCAGTACTTC
NA,TRBJ2-7,NA,14,TRBV3-1,CASSQVGTYYEQYF,TGTGCCAGCAGCCAAGTCGGCACCTACTACGAGCAGTACTTC
NA,TRBJ2-1,TRBD1,15,TRBV18,CASSPGQGAGDEQFF,TGTGCCAGCTCCCCGGGACAGGGGGCCGGGGATGAGCAGTTCTTC
NA,TRBJ1-4,TRBD1,14,TRBV6-6,CASSDRGQGEKLFF,TGTGCCAGCAGCGACAGGGGGCAGGGTGAAAAACTGTTTTTT
once,TRBJ1-2,NA,14,TRBV27,CASSFRRANYGYTF,TGTGCCAGCAGTTTCCGCAGGGCTAACTATGGCTACACCTTC
few,TRBJ1-2,NA,15,TRBV6-1,CASSRRGNANYGYTF,TGTGCCAGCAGCCGCCGGGGGAACGCTAACTATGGCTACACCTTC
once,TRBJ1-6,NA,13,TRBV12-5,CASGPTQGARLHF,TGTGCTAGTGGTCCAACGCAGGGTGCCCGTCTCCACTTT
NA,TRBJ2-5,TRBD1,14,TRBV29-1,CSVNYRGRSETQYF,TGCAGCGTTAACTACAGGGGGCGATCGGAGACCCAGTACTTC
NA,TRBJ1-1,NA,13,TRBV7-2,CASQNDQDTEAFF,TGTGCCAGCCAGAACGACCAGGACACTGAAGCTTTCTTT
NA,TRBJ1-1,NA,14,TRBV30,CAWSDGQPNTEAFF,TGTGCCTGGAGTGATGGACAGCCGAACACTGAAGCTTTCTTT
NA,TRBJ2-1,NA,15,TRBV20-1,CSAPGGVSSYNEQFF,TGCAGTGCCCCAGGGGGGGTTAGCTCCTACAATGAGCAGTTCTTC
NA,TRBJ2-5,NA,16,TRBV20-1,CSARPSDGAHGETQYF,TGCAGTGCTAGACCCTCGGATGGGGCGCATGGAGAGACCCAGTACTTC
few,TRBJ2-1,NA,15,TRBV5-1,CASSPRGGGYNEQFF,TGCGCCAGCAGTCCGAGGGGTGGGGGCTACAATGAGCAGTTCTTC
NA,TRBJ2-1,NA,15,TRBV30,CAYAPGTPIYNEQFF,TGTGCCTACGCACCCGGGACACCAATTTACAATGAGCAGTTCTTC
NA,TRBJ2-5,NA,13,TRBV19,CASSPRIGETQYF,TGTGCCAGTAGTCCCCGGATCGGCGAGACCCAGTACTTC
NA,TRBJ1-5,NA,14,TRBV10-3,CAISDGLSNQPQHF,TGTGCCATCAGTGACGGACTCAGCAATCAGCCCCAGCATTTT
NA,TRBJ1-1,NA,16,TRBV27,CASSLYPRARTTEAFF,TGTGCCAGCAGTTTATACCCCAGGGCACGGACCACTGAAGCTTTCTTT
few,TRBJ2-7,NA,11,TRBV20-1,CSARGGYEQYF,TGCAGTGCTAGGGGGGGTTACGAGCAGTACTTC
NA,TRBJ2-1,TRBD2,14,TRBV20-1,CSAKLAGAYNEQFF,TGCAGTGCCAAACTAGCGGGAGCCTACAATGAGCAGTTCTTC
NA,TRBJ2-7,NA,12,TRBV5-1,CASSSSRYEQYF,TGCGCCAGCAGTTCCTCCCGCTACGAGCAGTACTTC
NA,TRBJ1-2,TRBD1,16,TRBV6-1,CASSETGTGVFYGYTF,TGTGCCAGCAGCGAAACCGGGACAGGGGTATTCTATGGCTACACCTTC
NA,TRBJ2-2,TRBD2,14,TRBV6-5,CASVAGGRTGELFF,TGTGCCAGCGTAGCGGGCGGGAGGACCGGGGAGCTGTTTTTT
NA,TRBJ2-7,NA,16,TRBV27,CASSPTIGLGTYEQYF,TGTGCCAGCAGTCCCACCATCGGGTTAGGAACCTACGAGCAGTACTTC
few,TRBJ1-1,NA,13,TRBV7-3,CASSLTGLTEAFF,TGTGCCAGCAGCTTAACGGGCCTCACTGAAGCTTTCTTT
NA,TRBJ2-5,NA,15,TRBV24-1,CATSDPGPGQETQYF,TGTGCCACCAGTGATCCGGGACCGGGCCAAGAGACCCAGTACTTC
NA,TRBJ2-1,TRBD2,19,TRBV5-4,CASSPRGGLAALSYNEQFF,TGTGCCAGCAGCCCCCGGGGGGGACTAGCGGCTCTCTCCTACAATGAGCAGTTCTTC
NA,TRBJ1-1,NA,16,TRBV20-1,CSARGQAGVMNTEAFF,TGCAGTGCTAGAGGACAGGCCGGCGTAATGAACACTGAAGCTTTCTTT
once,TRBJ2-7,NA,13,TRBV5-6,CASSRRGSYEQYF,TGTGCCAGCAGCCGCCGGGGCTCCTACGAGCAGTACTTC
NA,TRBJ1-4,NA,15,TRBV3-1,CASSQGPLSGEKLFF,TGTGCCAGCAGCCAAGGTCCCCTCAGCGGTGAAAAACTGTTTTTT
NA,TRBJ1-1,NA,14,TRBV29-1,CSVPREGVNTEAFF,TGCAGCGTTCCCCGAGAAGGGGTGAACACTGAAGCTTTCTTT
NA,TRBJ2-5,TRBD2,17,TRBV11-2,CASSPVALAGYGETQYF,TGTGCCAGCAGCCCCGTCGCCTTAGCGGGGTACGGAGAGACCCAGTACTTC
NA,TRBJ1-6,NA,14,TRBV20-1,CSARTDRPNSPLHF,TGCAGTGCTAGGACGGACCGTCCCAATTCACCCCTCCACTTT
NA,TRBJ2-2,NA,14,TRBV29-1,CSVSKGGMAGELFF,TGCAGCGTCTCCAAGGGGGGGATGGCCGGGGAGCTGTTTTTT
NA,TRBJ1-2,NA,10,TRBV2,CASSSNGYTF,TGTGCCAGCAGCTCGAATGGCTACACCTTC
once,TRBJ2-2,NA,14,TRBV2,CASSSSSGTGELFF,TGTGCCAGCAGCTCCTCTTCGGGCACCGGGGAGCTGTTTTTT
NA,TRBJ2-7,NA,12,TRBV7-6,CASSLSRKNLYF,TGTGCCAGCAGCTTAAGCAGGAAAAATCTGTACTTC
NA,TRBJ1-2,TRBD1,16,TRBV9,CASSPRTGSNSYGYTF,TGTGCCAGCAGCCCAAGGACAGGGAGTAACTCCTATGGCTACACCTTC
NA,TRBJ1-2,NA,13,TRBV12-3/TRBV12-4,CASNRDTIGGYTF,TGTGCCAGCAACCGGGACACCATAGGTGGCTACACCTTC
NA,TRBJ2-5,NA,13,TRBV4-1,CASSQNSQETQYF,TGCGCCAGCAGCCAGAATTCTCAAGAGACCCAGTACTTC
NA,TRBJ2-7,TRBD1,15,TRBV7-9,CASSLGTVISYEQYF,TGTGCCAGCAGCTTGGGGACAGTCATTTCCTACGAGCAGTACTTC